These 27 T cell receptor beta chains came from one sample sequenced in a study of spatial heterogeneity in lung cancer. The study's findings and limits: Expanded alpha and beta TCR counts within tumors tracked tumor mutation counts.

Stated time point: sample taken at primary tumor resection. No cognate antigen is known for these TCRs. Each CDR3 protein is one row after TCRdb ran MiXCR on the 5' RACE reads. Among about 10,000 distinct CDR3 sequences, approximately 8% were seen once, and the ten largest hold approximately 19%. The sequencing used lung tumor tissue, collected at surgery. Source of these receptors: a male donor with early-stage non-small cell lung cancer.

Sample share makes this clonotype medium-sized (0.01 to 0.1%). V gene TRBV3-1 combines with J gene TRBJ2-4, with a possible D match to TRBD2 (6 bases). The V gene lost 4 bases and the J gene lost 7 bases, with 17 bases spanning the gap. Germline V CDR1 and CDR2: LGHDT, YNNKEL (reference sequence). This CDR3 spans 15 amino acids. CDR3: CASSPSGDAGNIQYF. The CDR3 nucleotides are TGTGCCAGCAGCCCATCCGGAGACGCGGGGAACATTCAGTACTTC. Looking up the rest from reference TRBV3-1 and TRBJ2-4 gives the full variable domain: DTAVSQTPKYLVTQMGNDKSIKCEQNLGHDTMYWYKQDSKKFLKIMFSYNNKELIINETVPNRFSPKSPDKAHLNLHINSLELGDSAVYFCASSPSGDAGNIQYFGAGTRLSVL.

About this clonotype itself: A much larger clone lies one base from this, so it may be a read error. The chain carries TRBV20-1 and TRBJ2-5; D remains unclear. Trimming took off 7 bases at V and 5 bases at J, with 14 bases between the two ends. The CDR3 has 12 residues. In germline, CDR1 is DFQATT, CDR2 SNEGSKA (reference sequence). The CDR3 here is CSVIWIGETQYF. CDR3 in DNA: TGCAGTGTTATCTGGATTGGGGAGACCCAGTACTTC.

This clonotype was counted at least ten times. V gene TRBV7-9 combines with J gene TRBJ2-2; D perhaps matches TRBD1 (6 bases). This CDR3 is built from 12 residues. The V end was cut by 10 bases, the J end by 6 bases, with 12 bases between. CDR1 is SEHNR and CDR2 is FQNEAQ in the germline V gene (reference sequence). The CDR3 DNA is TGTGCCACCCGGACAGACTCCGGGGAGCTGTTTTTT. Protein sequence: CATRTDSGELFF. Full variable domain (remainder filled in from reference TRBV7-9 and TRBJ2-2): DTGVSQNPRHKITKRGQNVTFRCDPISEHNRLYWYRQTLGQGPEFLTYFQNEAQLEKSRLLSDRFSAERPKGSFSTLEIQRTEQGDSAMYLCATRTDSGELFFGEGSRLTVL.

This clonotype was detected only a few times. The rearrangement uses TRBV5-6 and TRBJ2-1; 8 nucleotides align to TRBD2. This CDR3 spans 11 amino acids. After removal of 3 bases from V and 15 bases from J, the junction contained 5 bases not matched to a gene. The germline gives CDR1 SGHDT, CDR2 YYEEEE. The CDR3, as DNA: TGTGCCAGCAGCTCAGCGGGAGCCGCGTTCTTC. It translates to CASSSAGAAFF.

This clonotype was recorded at least ten times. The rearrangement uses TRBV20-1 and TRBJ2-5, with 7 bases aligning to TRBD2. Germline lookup yields CDR1 DFQATT and CDR2 SNEGSKA (reference sequence). This CDR3 region has 13 residues. V lost 5 bases, J lost 1 base, and 4 bases stayed unmatched. CDR3 DNA sequence: TGCAGTGCTGGGCCTAGCGGCCAAGAGACCCAGTACTTC. Protein product: CSAGPSGQETQYF.

This clonotype was counted ten times or more. This rearrangement joins TRBV7-9 to TRBJ2-2; 11 bases agree with TRBD1. The CDR3 covers 15 residues. CDR1 and CDR2 (germline): SEHNR, FQNEAQ (reference sequence). V was pared by 5 bases and J by 4 bases, with 3 bases of the junction left unmatched. The CDR3 coding sequence is TGTGCCAGCAGCCCTGGGACAGGGGGCACCGGGGAGCTGTTTTTT. Protein product: CASSPGTGGTGELFF.

Ten or more counts support this clonotype. The CDR3 loop is CAIGSSSGRALTDTQYF. The CDR3 coding sequence is TGTGCCATCGGTTCCTCTAGCGGGAGGGCCCTCACAGATACGCAGTATTTT. The gene calls are TRBV10-3 and TRBJ2-3; 12 bases align to TRBD2. Germline values: CDR1 ENHRY, CDR2 SYGVKD. The CDR3 contains 17 residues. The J segment lost 2 bases and the V segment lost 8 bases, leaving 11 bases of the junction unmatched.

There are many counts of this clonotype. The genes are TRBV7-2 and TRBJ2-1; tentatively, D is TRBD2 (5 bases). V was pared by 5 bases and J by 10 bases, with 18 bases between. The CDR3 totals 14 residues. Germline V CDR1 and CDR2: SGHTA, FQGNSA. CDR3 region: CASSLPGRGLEQFF. The CDR3 bases are TGTGCCAGCAGCCTCCCCGGGCGCGGGCTGGAGCAGTTCTTC.

This clonotype was found many times. The chain carries TRBV6-6 and TRBJ2-7, with 9 bases fitting TRBD1. The ends lost 6 bases at V and 0 bases at J; junction bases unmatched: 6. The germline V gene encodes CDR1 MNHNY and CDR2 SVGAGI (reference sequence). CDR3 length: 15 amino acids. CDR3 nucleotides: TGTGCCAGCAGAAGGGACAGGGAGAGCTCCTACGAGCAGTACTTC. Amino acids: CASRRDRESSYEQYF.

J is TRBJ2-7 and V is TRBV6-5; D tentatively reads TRBD1 or TRBD2 (5 bases each). This CDR3 has 13 amino acids. V dropped 9 bases and J dropped 2 bases, with 14 bases sitting between them. Germline V lookup: CDR1 MNHEY, CDR2 SVGAGI. The CDR3 DNA reads as TGTGCCAGGGTCAGGGACCACCCCTACGAGCAGTACTTC. This translates into CARVRDHPYEQYF.

This clonotype was picked up many times. CDR3 DNA: TGTGCCCGCGGCCAAGGGGGGTCCGCCCTCAAGGTCGGCTACACCTTC. Translation gives CARGQGGSALKVGYTF. The chain employs TRBV30 and TRBJ1-2, with a tentative D call TRBD1 (6 bases). V lost 8 bases to trimming and J lost 8 bases, with 30 bases between them. CDR1 is GTSNPN and CDR2 is SVGIG in the germline V gene (reference sequence). The CDR3 spans 16 residues.

This clonotype came up many times. This rearrangement joins TRBV7-2 to TRBJ2-7, with D perhaps matching TRBD2 (5 bases). CDR1 and CDR2 (germline): SGHTA, FQGNSA. The CDR3 loop spans 13 amino acids. Trimming took off 5 bases at V and 5 bases at J, with 13 bases between the two ends. The CDR3 DNA reads as TGTGCCAGCAGCACCAGCGGTGGCAACGAGCAGTACTTC. Translating it yields CASSTSGGNEQYF.

This clonotype was picked up many times. This sequence joins TRBV5-5 and TRBJ1-1; no firm D call. Germline V gene data show CDR1 as SGHKS and CDR2 as YYEKEE (reference sequence). Trimming stripped 0 bases from V and 5 bases from J, with 8 bases between. CDR3 length: 13 amino acids. CDR3 nucleotides: TGTGCCAGCAGCTTGGGGCAGCAAACTGAAGCTTTCTTT. It codes for CASSLGQQTEAFF.

This clonotype was found many times. The CDR3 loop is CASSRLSGGAGELFF. The CDR3, as DNA: TGTGCCAGCAGTCGCCTTAGCGGGGGGGCCGGGGAGCTGTTTTTT. This rearrangement joins TRBV6-5 to TRBJ2-2; 11 bases align to TRBD2. From germline, CDR1 is MNHEY and CDR2 SVGAGI. Trimming at V came to 5 bases and at J to 6 bases, leaving 5 bases not matched to a gene. The CDR3 consists of 15 residues.

This clonotype was seen at least ten times. The chain combines TRBV21-1 with TRBJ1-5; the DNA was not used to check the table's D call, TRBD1. TRBV21-1 is shown as a pseudogene. This CDR3 has 16 amino acids. CDR3 region: CASSKVVEGTGQPQHF. The CDR3 nucleotides read TGTGCCAGCAGCAAAGTCGTGGAAGGGACCGGGCAGCCCCAGCATTTT.

This clonotype was seen repeatedly, ten times or more. V usage is TRBV6-1 and J usage is TRBJ1-1, with 7 bases fitting TRBD1. Germline values: CDR1 MNHNS, CDR2 SASEGT. V trimming: 7 bases; J trimming: 1 base; junction bases outside the gene matches: 9. The length of the CDR3 is 15 residues. The CDR3 sequence: CASNRGLGGNTEAFF. In DNA, the CDR3 is TGTGCCAGCAACAGGGGCTTGGGCGGGAACACTGAAGCTTTCTTT.

This clonotype was seen at least ten times. The V and J genes are TRBV7-2 and TRBJ2-1; no clear D gene. Trimming removed 3 bases from V and 0 bases from J, with 9 bases in between. CDR1 SGHTA and CDR2 FQGNSA come from the germline V gene. This CDR3 is built from 15 residues. DNA of the CDR3: TGTGCCAGCAGCTTCTACAGAGGCTCCTACAATGAGCAGTTCTTC. Translating gives CASSFYRGSYNEQFF.

The chain uses TRBV7-9 and TRBJ2-3; 10 bases map to TRBD2. Per germline, CDR1 SEHNR and CDR2 FQNEAQ (reference sequence). J gave up 1 base and V 0 bases, and 1 base lay outside the gene matches. This CDR3 is built from 16 residues. The chain's CDR3 is CASSLALAGGTDTQYF. The CDR3 coding sequence is TGTGCCAGCAGCTTAGCTCTAGCGGGGGGCACAGATACGCAGTATTTT.

This clonotype was detected many times. V usage is TRBV18 and J usage is TRBJ2-7; D could derive from TRBD1 or TRBD2 (5 bases each). Trimming cost V 5 bases and J 2 bases, with 10 bases left between them. In germline, CDR1 is KGHSH, CDR2 LQKENI. The CDR3 has 13 residues. In DNA form, the CDR3 reads TGTGCCAGCTCATGGGGGAACACCTACGAGCAGTACTTC. Protein sequence: CASSWGNTYEQYF.

This clonotype appeared many times. The chain joins TRBV20-1 to TRBJ2-3, with D hard to call. This CDR3 is built from 13 residues. Trimming took 5 bases from V and 5 from J, leaving 14 bases between them. From germline, CDR1 is DFQATT and CDR2 SNEGSKA (reference sequence). CDR3 bases: TGCAGTGCTCGTCCCGGTGTGGGAGATACGCAGTATTTT. It yields the protein CSARPGVGDTQYF.

The CDR3 DNA reads as TGCAGCGTCCTATCGGACTTCCAGTTCTTC. Translating it yields CSVLSDFQFF. The chain employs TRBV29-1 and TRBJ2-1; tentative D call: TRBD2 (5 bases). Germline V CDR1 and CDR2: SQVTM, ANQGSEA. The CDR3 is 10 residues long. V lost 6 bases, J lost 13 bases, and 13 bases lay in between.

This clonotype appeared many times. The chain employs TRBV28 and TRBJ2-3; 14 bases agree with TRBD2. The germline CDR1 and CDR2 sequences are MDHEN and SYDVKM. The CDR3 consists of 17 residues. V was clipped by 3 bases and J by 4 bases; unmatched bases: 6. CDR3 coding DNA: TGTGCCAGCAGTTTCGAGGGACTAGCGGGAGCCCCAGATACGCAGTATTTT. Translated: CASSFEGLAGAPDTQYF.

This clonotype was seen repeatedly, ten times or more. This chain links TRBV28 with TRBJ2-3, with a weak D call TRBD1 (6 bases). V lost 5 bases to trimming and J lost 0 bases, with 15 bases between them. The CDR3 contains 16 residues. CDR1 and CDR2 (germline): MDHEN, SYDVKM. CDR3 nucleotides: TGTGCCAGCAGTGACCCCAGGGGAGCTAGCACAGATACGCAGTATTTT. It codes for CASSDPRGASTDTQYF.

The V gene is TRBV28, the J gene TRBJ2-1; 8 bases agree with TRBD2. The V and J ends lost 5 bases and 1 base, in that order; junction bases with no gene match: 4. The CDR3 runs to 15 residues. CDR1 MDHEN and CDR2 SYDVKM come from the germline V gene. CDR3 sequence (DNA): TGTGCCAGCAGTCCACAGCGGGGGTCCTACAATGAGCAGTTCTTC. It specifies CASSPQRGSYNEQFF.

V usage is TRBV10-3 and J usage is TRBJ2-7, with TRBD1 as a possible D gene (6 bases). CDR3 length equals 12 residues. V lost 2 bases and J lost 5, with 7 bases in between. The germline V gene encodes CDR1 ENHRY and CDR2 SYGVKD. CDR3: CAISEQGNEQYF. DNA for the CDR3: TGTGCCATCAGTGAGCAGGGGAACGAGCAGTACTTC.

This clonotype appeared many times. This rearrangement joins TRBV6-1 to TRBJ1-2, with D possibly being TRBD1 (5 bases). Deletions cut 6 bases from V and 0 bases from J, with 14 bases between. The CDR3 consists of 15 residues. Germline V lookup: CDR1 MNHNS, CDR2 SASEGT. Here the CDR3 reads CASRIGTAANYGYTF. In nucleotides, the CDR3 is TGTGCCAGCAGGATAGGGACGGCGGCTAACTATGGCTACACCTTC.

This clonotype was seen at least ten times. V and J are TRBV11-1 and TRBJ2-2; D possibly corresponds to TRBD1 (6 bases). The CDR3 has 14 residues. In germline, CDR1 is SGHAT, CDR2 FQDESV (reference sequence). Trimming removed 5 bases from V and 11 bases from J, with 18 bases in between. DNA for the CDR3: TGTGCCAGCAGCCGCGGACAGAGTGAGCGTGAGCTGTTTTTT. Amino acids: CASSRGQSERELFF.